The clone carrying this T cell receptor (beta chain) has more than one count but fewer than ten. Assay: immunoSEQ multiplex PCR; the TCRdb copy retains only in-frame clones and omits some. The sample yields about 51,000 clones, roughly 80% seen once. The source of the sample is a study of control samples from healthy donors and cancer patients. Sequenced sample: blood. The sequence was collected from a man between 65 and 80 years old in good health.

Here the CDR3 reads CASSRTQGNNQPQHF. The CDR3 bases are TGTGCCAGCAGCAGGACTCAGGGCAACAATCAGCCCCAGCATTTT. J is TRBJ1-5 and V is TRBV2, with a tentative D call TRBD1 (5 bases). The germline V gene has CDR1 SNHLY and CDR2 FYNNEI. The CDR3 totals 15 residues. Trimming took off 6 bases at V and 3 bases at J, with 15 bases between the two ends. Looking up the rest from reference TRBV2 and TRBJ1-5 gives the full variable domain: EPEVTQTPSHQVTQMGQEVILRCVPISNHLYFYWYRQILGQKVEFLVSFYNNEISEKSEIFDDQFSVERPDGSNFTLKIRSTKLEDSAMYFCASSRTQGNNQPQHFGDGTRLSIL.